This T cell receptor beta chain was sequenced during a study of shared clonotypes between healthy human individuals. Whole-study findings and limits: Memory subsets generally showed lower estimated richness than naive subsets. Despite large depth, rarefaction showed incomplete sorted-subset sequencing.

The CDR3 has 14 residues. V was pared by 6 bases and J by 8 bases, with 9 bases of the junction left unmatched. Germline V gene lookup returns CDR1 MNHEY and CDR2 SMNVEV (reference sequence). Profiling relied on immunoSEQ multiplex PCR, and the TCRdb table lists in-frame clones only, not all of them. The sample consists of roughly 2,300,000 clones, just under 95% of them appearing once. Note on this clone: The antigen remains undetermined.

Caucasian adults residing in Nashville, Tennessee made up all the donors. Division of CD4+ cells produced a CD45RA+ naive subset and a CD45RA-negative memory subset. The sequence came from a young man in good health. Some clones in this sample may be carry-over from other donors' samples. The sequencing sample was made of naive CD4+ T cells from PBMCs. Documented subset: CD45RA+ positively selected. This rearrangement joins TRBV27 to TRBJ2-4, with 8 positions matching TRBD2. The CDR3 nucleotides are TGTGCCAGCAGCGACCTTAGCGGGATGGACATTCAGTACTTC. Its translation: CASSDLSGMDIQYF.